This TCR beta chain was identified in a study of shared clonotypes between healthy human individuals. Study details: The people who gave samples were a couple of women and a few men aged 18 to 49.

This clone was found once. This CDR3 has 15 amino acids. Germline CDR1 MNHEY, CDR2 SVGAGI. The J segment lost 0 bases and the V segment lost 2 bases, leaving 1 base of the junction unmatched. Adults of Caucasian background living in Nashville, Tennessee made up all donors. Genomic DNA for unsorted samples, which was extracted with the QIAamp DNA Blood Mini kit, came from around 93 million PBMCs. The data were produced by immunoSEQ multiplex PCR, yet TCRdb's version contains in-frame clones alone and is incomplete. The table lists roughly 500,000 clones, over 60% of them singletons. The sequencing sample was made of PBMCs. The chain has TRBV6-5 and TRBJ1-5; TRBD1 agrees at 7 bases. The origin of this receptor is a woman aged 40 to 50 in good health. Some clones in this sample may be carry-over from other donors' samples. CDR3 sequence (DNA): TGTGCCAGCAGTTACGACAGGGTTAGCAATCAGCCCCAGCATTTT. The encoded protein is CASSYDRVSNQPQHF.